A single T cell receptor beta chain is shown here with its context. The antigen is not known. Germline values: CDR1 SGHTA, CDR2 FQGNSA. The ends were cut back, 0 bases at V and 4 bases at J, with 18 bases in the middle. CDR3 length: 17 amino acids. This entry is derived from a study of cytomegalovirus exposure and HLA in healthy donors. Assay used: immunoSEQ multiplex PCR; TCRdb lists only in-frame clones, some missing. The profile shows some 170,000 clones, around 81% of them singletons. The study's findings and limits: Rare TCR sequences predominated, though certain public TCRs were found in many donors.

This sequence was found in a man aged 30 to 45 in good health and CMV-seropositive. This sequence joins TRBV7-2 and TRBJ1-2, with D possibly being TRBD1 (5 bases). Sequences were obtained from PBMCs. Here the CDR3 DNA reads TGTGCCAGCAGCTTAGCCGAAAGACAGCTGAGGAGCTATGGCTACACCTTC. Translating it yields CASSLAERQLRSYGYTF.